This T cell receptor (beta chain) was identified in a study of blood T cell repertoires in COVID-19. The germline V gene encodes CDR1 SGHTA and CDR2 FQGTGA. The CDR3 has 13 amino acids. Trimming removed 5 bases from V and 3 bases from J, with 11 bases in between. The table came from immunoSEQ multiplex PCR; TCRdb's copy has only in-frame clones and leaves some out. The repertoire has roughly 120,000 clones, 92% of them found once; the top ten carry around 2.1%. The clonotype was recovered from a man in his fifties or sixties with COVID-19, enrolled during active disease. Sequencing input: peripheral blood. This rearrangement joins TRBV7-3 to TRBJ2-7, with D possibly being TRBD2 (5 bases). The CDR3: CASSQASGYEQYF. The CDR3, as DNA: TGTGCCAGCAGCCAAGCAAGCGGCTACGAGCAGTACTTC. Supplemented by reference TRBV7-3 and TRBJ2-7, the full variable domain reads GAGVSQTPSNKVTEKGKYVELRCDPISGHTALYWYRQSLGQGPEFLIYFQGTGAADDSGLPNDRFFAVRPEGSVSTLKIQRTERGDSAVYLCASSQASGYEQYFGPGTRLTVT.